These 27 T cell receptor beta chains were sequenced from one sample in a study of T cells expressing NK-cell markers. From the 5' RACE reads, TCRdb lists one entry per CDR3 protein and no DNA. The table for this sample gives about 260,000 distinct CDR3 sequences. The sample taken for sequencing was blood T cells: a sorted CD56 or NKG2C T cell subset, CD4+ or CD8+ T cells, or bulk PBMC T cells (not recorded which). Receptor source: a man between 18 and 29 years old in good health.

The chain has TRBV15 and TRBJ2-3; the D call of TRBD2 rests on TCRdb alone, since no DNA is present to check it. This CDR3 is 17 amino acids long. Germline CDR1 is LNHNV and CDR2 is YYDKDF (reference sequence). The CDR3 protein is CATSTGAGLAGADTQYF.

The chain recombines TRBV20-1 with TRBJ2-4; the D call from TCRdb, TRBD2, cannot be confirmed without DNA. The CDR3 runs 13 residues. The V gene's germline CDR1 is DFQATT and CDR2 SNEGSKA (reference sequence). The CDR3 sequence: CAKAGGDKNIQYF.

The rearrangement uses TRBV10-3 and TRBJ2-1. The CDR3 spans 13 residues. CDR1 and CDR2 from the germline V gene are ENHRY and SYGVKD. The CDR3 spells CAISEGLKDEQFF.

The genes are TRBV5-1 and TRBJ2-3; TCRdb's D call of TRBD2 is untestable without DNA. The CDR3 has 15 amino acids. The germline V gene has CDR1 SGHRS and CDR2 YFSETQ. The CDR3 loop reads CASDYQGLATDTQYF.

The CDR3 sequence is CSVEGGADYEQYF. V usage is TRBV29-1 and J usage is TRBJ2-7; the D call from TCRdb, TRBD1, cannot be confirmed without DNA. CDR3 length: 13 amino acids. CDR1 is SQVTM and CDR2 is ANQGSEA in the germline V gene.

The V call is TRBV29-1, the J call TRBJ1-1; TCRdb calls TRBD1, which cannot be checked without DNA. This CDR3 is 12 amino acids long. Germline-derived CDR1 and CDR2 are SQVTM and ANQGSEA. This CDR3 reads CSVDLGQSEAFF.

The rearrangement uses TRBV12-3 or TRBV12-4 and TRBJ1-1. The CDR3 has 11 residues. This CDR3 is CASSSDTEAFF.

V is TRBV30 and J is TRBJ2-1. This CDR3 has 12 residues. CDR1 and CDR2 (germline): GTSNPN, SVGIG (reference sequence). CDR3 loop: CAWDGDYNEQFF.

V is TRBV20-1 and J is TRBJ1-4. The CDR3 is made up of 14 amino acids. CDR1 and CDR2 (germline): DFQATT, SNEGSKA (reference sequence). CDR3 protein: CSAFPSGPRRELFF.

The J gene is TRBJ2-3, the V gene TRBV20-1; lacking DNA, the TRBD2 call made by TCRdb goes unchecked. The CDR3 is 16 amino acids. Per the germline V gene, CDR1 is DFQATT and CDR2 is SNEGSKA (reference sequence). The CDR3 sequence: CSARRIVAGGTDTQYF.

The genes are TRBV27 and TRBJ2-7. The CDR3 sequence is 13 residues long. Germline assignment: CDR1 MNHEY and CDR2 SMNVEV (reference sequence). CDR3 in amino acids: CASSVQSGYEQYF.

The rearrangement joins TRBV4-2 to TRBJ1-2; checking the TCRdb D call of TRBD1 is not possible without DNA. Germline V lookup: CDR1 LGHNA, CDR2 YNFKEQ. The CDR3 has 17 amino acids. CDR3: CASSQVRPGQGSYGYTF.

The J gene is TRBJ1-4, the V gene TRBV7-9; TCRdb's assignment of TRBD1 cannot be checked, as there is no DNA. Per germline, CDR1 SEHNR and CDR2 FQNEAQ (reference sequence). The CDR3 sequence is 16 residues long. The CDR3 spells CASSSSGGATNEKLFF.

The gene calls are TRBV28 and TRBJ2-1. The CDR3 runs to 12 residues. The germline CDR1 and CDR2 sequences are MDHEN and SYDVKM. The CDR3 protein is CASSLSTGEQFF.

The V call is TRBV7-2, the J call TRBJ2-1. Per the germline V gene, CDR1 is SGHTA and CDR2 is FQGNSA. The CDR3 length is 13 residues. The CDR3 sequence: CASSVRLNNEQFF.

V usage is TRBV27 and J usage is TRBJ1-1; TCRdb indicates TRBD1, and absent DNA this call remains unverified. Germline CDR1 MNHEY, CDR2 SMNVEV (reference sequence). The CDR3 sequence is 14 residues long. CDR3 loop: CASSLHGGAPEAFF.

The chain's CDR3 is CAWSVGLDPGSYEQYF. This chain links TRBV30 with TRBJ2-7; the D call of TRBD1 rests on TCRdb alone, since no DNA is present to check it. Looked up from germline, CDR1 is GTSNPN and CDR2 is SVGIG (reference sequence). The CDR3 totals 16 residues.

The rearrangement links TRBV20-1 to TRBJ2-3; there is no DNA to check the TCRdb D call of TRBD2. The CDR3 contains 19 residues. Germline V CDR1 and CDR2: DFQATT, SNEGSKA (reference sequence). The CDR3: CSARDGRRVSGSRADTQYF.

The chain employs TRBV6-1 and TRBJ2-1; TCRdb outputs TRBD2, but without DNA this stays unchecked. Germline-derived CDR1 and CDR2 are MNHNS and SASEGT. The CDR3 has 16 residues. CDR3 sequence reads: CASSLGVSGSTWEQFF.

The chain combines TRBV27 with TRBJ1-1; the D call of TRBD1 rests on TCRdb alone, since no DNA is present to check it. Germline V CDR1 and CDR2: MNHEY, SMNVEV (reference sequence). CDR3 length equals 12 residues. CDR3 sequence: CASATVNTEAFF.

The chain carries TRBV5-1 and TRBJ2-1. Germline CDR1 and CDR2: SGHRS and YFSETQ. This CDR3 is 16 amino acids long. CDR3 sequence: CASSLQEANSYNEQFF.

The rearrangement links TRBV19 to TRBJ2-3. The CDR3 has 14 amino acids. CDR1 is LNHDA and CDR2 is SQIVND in the germline V gene (reference sequence). CDR3 amino acids: CASIGNAFTDTQYF.

The chain recombines TRBV18 with TRBJ2-1; with no DNA, the TCRdb D assignment of TRBD2 cannot be verified. The CDR3 has 13 amino acids. Looked up from germline, CDR1 is KGHSH and CDR2 is LQKENI. CDR3 amino acids: CASSLGRRGEQFF.

This chain links TRBV5-1 with TRBJ2-5; the TCRdb D gene call, TRBD1, has no DNA to confirm it. The CDR3 runs 15 residues. Germline assignment: CDR1 SGHRS and CDR2 YFSETQ. This CDR3 reads CASSLSGDNQETQYF. The whole variable domain, remainder taken from reference TRBV5-1 and TRBJ2-5, is KAGVTQTPRYLIKTRGQQVTLSCSPISGHRSVSWYQQTPGQGLQFLFEYFSETQRNKGNFPGRFSGRQFSNSRSEMNVSTLELGDSALYLCASSLSGDNQETQYFGPGTRLLVL.

This chain connects TRBV4-1 to TRBJ1-2; the TCRdb D gene call, TRBD1, has no DNA to confirm it. Germline assignment: CDR1 MGHRA and CDR2 YSYEKL. The CDR3 is 16 amino acids. The CDR3 loop is CASSQELLRGLYGYTF.

The rearrangement links TRBV12-3 or TRBV12-4 to TRBJ1-1; TCRdb names TRBD1, which stays unverified in the absence of DNA. The length of the CDR3 is 12 residues. CDR3 protein: CASSLWDREAFF.

The chain combines TRBV15 with TRBJ2-5; TCRdb picks TRBD2, but there is no DNA to check that call. The germline CDR1 and CDR2 sequences are LNHNV and YYDKDF (reference sequence). The CDR3 consists of 16 residues. The CDR3 region is CATSRRTGENQETQYF.